These 10 T cell receptor beta chains originate from one sample sequenced in a study of blood T cell repertoires in COVID-19. The assay was immunoSEQ multiplex PCR, and TCRdb's table has in-frame clones only and misses some. The table lists fewer than 500,000 clones, approximately 90% of them singletons. The sequenced material came from PBMCs or T cells enriched from blood (not recorded which). The receptors were gathered from a woman aged 18-29 years who had recovered from COVID-19.

This chain connects TRBV19 to TRBJ1-5; D is possibly TRBD1 (6 bases). V lost 8 bases and J 4 bases, leaving 9 bases between the germline ends. The germline CDR1 and CDR2 sequences are LNHDA and SQIVND (reference sequence). CDR3 length equals 12 residues. CDR3 sequence (DNA): TGTGCCAGTGAACAGGGAAATCAGCCCCAGCATTTT. Its protein is CASEQGNQPQHF.

This chain connects TRBV30 to TRBJ1-3; weak D call: TRBD1 (6 bases). Trimming stripped 0 bases from V and 4 bases from J, with 16 bases between. Germline V gene lookup returns CDR1 GTSNPN and CDR2 SVGIG (reference sequence). The CDR3 loop spans 16 amino acids. The CDR3 loop reads CAWSVLSWGRGNTIYF. The DNA of the CDR3 is TGTGCCTGGAGTGTACTCTCTTGGGGGCGCGGAAACACCATATATTTT.

The chain employs TRBV27 and TRBJ2-3, with 9 bases fitting TRBD1. Trimming removed 6 bases from V and 5 bases from J; junction bases left unmatched: 6. Germline V gives CDR1 MNHEY, CDR2 SMNVEV (reference sequence). This CDR3 contains 14 residues. The CDR3 protein is CASSLDRGKDTQYF. The CDR3 DNA is TGTGCCAGCAGCCTCGACAGGGGGAAAGATACGCAGTATTTT.

This chain links TRBV27 with TRBJ2-1; D might be TRBD1 (6 bases). The CDR3 is made up of 13 amino acids. V dropped 3 bases and J dropped 8 bases, with 11 bases sitting between them. Germline values: CDR1 MNHEY, CDR2 SMNVEV (reference sequence). CDR3 DNA sequence: TGTGCCAGCAGTTTTAGCCAGGGGTATGAGCAGTTCTTC. It encodes CASSFSQGYEQFF.

The V and J genes are TRBV15 and TRBJ2-1; 9 bases line up with TRBD1. V lost 3 bases and J lost 9; bases outside the gene matches: 12. Germline CDR1 is LNHNV and CDR2 is YYDKDF (reference sequence). The CDR3 runs to 16 residues. As DNA, the CDR3 is TGTGCCACCAGCAGTCGCGGACAGGGGCGCGGGGGTGAGCAGTTCTTC. As protein: CATSSRGQGRGGEQFF.

This chain connects TRBV9 to TRBJ1-3; 7 nucleotides match TRBD1. Germline V gives CDR1 SGDLS, CDR2 YYNGEE. This CDR3 is 15 amino acids long. The V segment lost 4 bases and the J segment 1 base; nucleotides outside the gene matches: 5. The CDR3 bases are TGTGCCAGCAGCCTGTCGACAGGGTCTGGAAACACCATATATTTT. Residues: CASSLSTGSGNTIYF.

The chain is built from TRBV25-1 and TRBJ1-4; perhaps TRBD1 as D (6 bases). Germline lookup yields CDR1 MGHDK and CDR2 SYGVNS. CDR3 size: 14 residues. Trimming left V 5 bases short and J 8 bases short, with 15 bases between. Here the CDR3 DNA reads TGTGCCAGCAGTTTTGGGGGGGCAAGAGAAAAACTGTTTTTT. Protein product: CASSFGGAREKLFF.

This chain's CDR3 is CASSYSPQTGQQPQHF. CDR3 nucleotides: TGTGCCAGCAGTTACTCGCCCCAGACAGGGCAACAGCCCCAGCATTTT. The rearrangement uses TRBV6-5 and TRBJ1-5; 7 bases are a match to TRBD1. V lost 0 bases, J lost 7 bases, and 9 bases stayed unmatched. CDR3 length: 16 residues. Germline loops: CDR1 MNHEY, CDR2 SVGAGI.

The CDR3 sequence: CSVERRIGVPEAFF. DNA of the CDR3: TGCAGCGTTGAACGTCGAATAGGGGTCCCTGAAGCTTTCTTT. The genes are TRBV29-1 and TRBJ1-1, with D perhaps TRBD1 (5 bases). The V gene lost 2 bases and the J gene lost 6 bases, with 16 bases spanning the gap. The CDR3 covers 14 residues. Germline V gene data show CDR1 as SQVTM and CDR2 as ANQGSEA.

The chain has TRBV5-1 and TRBJ1-5; 7 bases line up with TRBD1. The CDR3 is 16 amino acids. Germline V gives CDR1 SGHRS, CDR2 YFSETQ. The V and J ends lost 0 bases and 0 bases, in that order; junction bases with no gene match: 3. The CDR3 DNA follows: TGCGCCAGCAGCTTGGAAGGGGGCACTAGCAATCAGCCCCAGCATTTT. It encodes CASSLEGGTSNQPQHF.